These 26 T cell receptor beta chains originate from one sample sequenced in a study of CD8 T cell repertoires and HIV-1 epitope variants. Sequencing was performed with immunoSEQ multiplex PCR; in TCRdb, only in-frame clones are kept and a portion is missing. The sample records tens of thousands of clones, roughly four fifths being singletons. The sample consisted of uncultured baseline CD8+ T cells from peripheral blood mononuclear cells (PBMCs). The origin of the receptors is a male donor with HIV.

This rearrangement joins TRBV6-6 to TRBJ1-4, with a tentative D call TRBD1 (5 bases). V lost 0 bases, J lost 5 bases, and 10 bases lay in between. Per germline, CDR1 MNHNY and CDR2 SVGAGI (reference sequence). The CDR3 is 15 amino acids. The CDR3 reads CASSYSGGSNEKLFF. CDR3 coding DNA: TGTGCCAGCAGTTACTCGGGGGGGAGCAATGAAAAACTGTTTTTT.

The table lists this clone with a few counts. The V call is TRBV28, the J call TRBJ1-3; D is unclear. V lost 3 bases to trimming and J lost 6 bases, with 6 bases between them. Germline lookup yields CDR1 MDHEN and CDR2 SYDVKM. The CDR3 consists of 12 residues. CDR3 sequence: CASSLGKNTIYF. The CDR3 DNA is TGTGCCAGCAGTTTGGGCAAAAACACCATATATTTT.

This rearrangement joins TRBV29-1 to TRBJ2-1; tentative D call: TRBD2 (5 bases). In germline, CDR1 is SQVTM, CDR2 ANQGSEA. V was pared by 6 bases and J by 9 bases, with 18 bases between. The CDR3 sequence is 13 residues long. The CDR3 is CSVADPARGEQFF. The DNA of the CDR3 is TGCAGCGTCGCCGACCCTGCTCGGGGTGAGCAGTTCTTC.

The genes are TRBV15 and TRBJ2-1, with 8 positions matching TRBD1. V gave up 6 bases and J gave up 7 bases; unmatched junction bases: 5. The CDR3 contains 13 residues. Germline V gives CDR1 LNHNV, CDR2 YYDKDF (reference sequence). CDR3 sequence reads: CATRRQGWNEQFF. Written as DNA, the CDR3 is TGTGCCACCAGAAGACAGGGGTGGAATGAGCAGTTCTTC.

The chain has TRBV6-6 and TRBJ2-7; D tentatively reads TRBD1 or TRBD2 (6 bases each). The germline V gene has CDR1 MNHNY and CDR2 SVGAGI (reference sequence). Trimming pared 2 bases from V and 7 bases from J, leaving 12 bases between. The CDR3 runs to 13 residues. The CDR3 nucleotides read TGTGCCAGCAGTTACGATGGGGGGCTAGAGCAGTACTTC. Translation: CASSYDGGLEQYF.

J is TRBJ1-1 and V is TRBV15; D possibly corresponds to TRBD1 (5 bases). The germline V gene has CDR1 LNHNV and CDR2 YYDKDF (reference sequence). The V gene lost 0 bases and the J gene lost 3 bases, with 8 bases spanning the gap. The CDR3 is made up of 14 amino acids. The CDR3 nucleotides are TGTGCCACCAGCAGAGATCTGGGGGACACTGAAGCTTTCTTT. This translates into CATSRDLGDTEAFF.

This chain links TRBV11-3 with TRBJ2-4, with D possibly matching TRBD2 (5 bases). The germline CDR1 and CDR2 sequences are SGHNT and YENEEA. V shed 1 base and J shed 7 bases, with 8 bases lying between them. This CDR3 comprises 13 residues. CDR3 protein: CASSLGPGNIQYF. CDR3 bases: TGTGCCAGCAGCTTAGGACCGGGGAACATTCAGTACTTC. The variable domain in full, with the rest retrieved from reference TRBV11-3 and TRBJ2-4, is EAGVVQSPRYKIIEKKQPVAFWCNPISGHNTLYWYLQNLGQGPELLIRYENEEAVDDSQLPKDRFSAERLKGVDSTLKIQPAELGDSAVYLCASSLGPGNIQYFGAGTRLSVL.

The V and J genes are TRBV28 and TRBJ2-6; 8 bases are shared with TRBD1. The CDR3 runs to 18 residues. The germline CDR1 and CDR2 sequences are MDHEN and SYDVKM. J lost 0 bases, V lost 5 bases, and 9 bases had no gene match. The CDR3 DNA is TGTGCCAGCAGTCCTCCGGGACAGGTCCCCTCTGGGGCCAACGTCCTGACTTTC. Translation: CASSPPGQVPSGANVLTF.

This clone was observed a few times. The V call is TRBV5-1, the J call TRBJ2-3; tentatively, D is TRBD1 or TRBD2 (5 bases each). Trimming removed 7 bases at V and 4 bases at J, with 19 bases between. The CDR3 has 15 residues. Germline assignment: CDR1 SGHRS and CDR2 YFSETQ. CDR3 DNA sequence: TGCGCCAGCGGTTCAGAGGGGCGTGGAGCAGATACGCAGTATTTT. Its translation: CASGSEGRGADTQYF.

The chain employs TRBV28 and TRBJ1-3; 7 positions agree with TRBD1. The CDR3 runs to 15 residues. The germline CDR1 and CDR2 sequences are MDHEN and SYDVKM. The V and J ends lost 7 bases and 2 bases, in that order; junction bases with no gene match: 8. The CDR3: CASTIRTGAGNTIYF. The DNA of the CDR3 is TGTGCCAGCACCATAAGGACAGGCGCTGGAAACACCATATATTTT.

This clone turned up a few times. This sequence joins TRBV4-1 and TRBJ2-1; 10 bases are a match to TRBD1. The CDR3 is 15 amino acids. V lost 5 bases, J lost 3 bases, and 4 bases stayed unmatched. Germline V CDR1 and CDR2: MGHRA, YSYEKL. CDR3: CASSRDRGVYNEQFF. CDR3 DNA sequence: TGCGCCAGCAGCAGGGACAGGGGAGTCTACAATGAGCAGTTCTTC.

The chain carries TRBV6-5 and TRBJ1-2; TRBD1 matches at 8 bases. Trimming at V came to 6 bases and at J to 4 bases, leaving 10 bases not matched to a gene. Per germline, CDR1 MNHEY and CDR2 SVGAGI. The CDR3 is made up of 15 amino acids. Written as DNA, the CDR3 is TGTGCCAGCAGACTGGGCACACAGGGGGGCTATGGCTACACCTTC. Residues: CASRLGTQGGYGYTF.

This clone appeared a few times. The genes are TRBV2 and TRBJ1-2, with TRBD1 matching over 8 bases. CDR1 and CDR2 (germline): SNHLY, FYNNEI. V shed 2 bases, J shed 3 bases, and the junction held 2 bases outside the gene matches. The CDR3 is made up of 14 amino acids. The DNA for the CDR3 is TGTGCCAGCAGTGAAAGCAGGGGGCACTATGGCTACACCTTC. It codes for CASSESRGHYGYTF. Together with reference TRBV2 and TRBJ1-2, the CDR3 gives the full variable domain: EPEVTQTPSHQVTQMGQEVILRCVPISNHLYFYWYRQILGQKVEFLVSFYNNEISEKSEIFDDQFSVERPDGSNFTLKIRSTKLEDSAMYFCASSESRGHYGYTFGSGTRLTVV.

This rearrangement joins TRBV7-2 to TRBJ2-1; no firm D call. The germline V gene encodes CDR1 SGHTA and CDR2 FQGNSA. The CDR3 has 17 residues. V was shortened by 2 bases and J by 4 bases, with 18 bases between the two germline ends. The CDR3 spells CASSLSPSAGVYNEQFF. The CDR3 nucleotides read TGTGCCAGCAGCTTAAGTCCCTCGGCAGGAGTTTACAATGAGCAGTTCTTC.

The gene calls are TRBV27 and TRBJ2-7; the match to TRBD2 covers 11 bases. Looked up from germline, CDR1 is MNHEY and CDR2 is SMNVEV (reference sequence). The CDR3 extends over 15 amino acids. The ends lost 5 bases at V and 2 bases at J; junction bases unmatched: 5. This CDR3 reads CASSPIAGGAYEQYF. The CDR3 bases are TGTGCCAGCAGTCCTATAGCGGGAGGGGCCTACGAGCAGTACTTC.

The rearrangement joins TRBV7-2 to TRBJ2-2; 7 nucleotides align to TRBD1. The CDR3 covers 16 residues. The J segment lost 4 bases and the V segment lost 2 bases, leaving 7 bases of the junction unmatched. CDR1 SGHTA and CDR2 FQGNSA come from the germline V gene. CDR3 amino acids: CASSLRKGAGTGELFF. As DNA, the CDR3 is TGTGCCAGCAGCTTACGTAAGGGGGCGGGCACCGGGGAGCTGTTTTTT.

This chain joins TRBV6-1 and TRBJ2-2; no firm D call. Trimming took 3 bases from V and 4 from J, leaving 9 bases between them. The CDR3 is 14 residues long. CDR1 and CDR2 (germline): MNHNS, SASEGT. CDR3 sequence (DNA): TGTGCCAGCAGTGAGTTGACTTTCACCGGGGAGCTGTTTTTT. This translates into CASSELTFTGELFF.

CDR3 in DNA: TGTGCCAGCAGCAAAGAAGGAAACGAGCAGTACTTC. It is translated as CASSKEGNEQYF. The rearrangement joins TRBV21-1 to TRBJ2-7. TRBV21-1 is termed a pseudogene. The CDR3 extends over 12 amino acids.

This chain joins TRBV28 and TRBJ1-5; 11 bases align to TRBD1. Germline V lookup: CDR1 MDHEN, CDR2 SYDVKM. V lost 6 bases, J lost 6 bases, and 7 bases stayed unmatched. The CDR3 loop spans 15 amino acids. This CDR3 is CASRSPGQGGQPQHF. The DNA for the CDR3 is TGTGCCAGCAGAAGCCCGGGACAGGGGGGTCAGCCCCAGCATTTT.

There are a few counts of this clone. The V call is TRBV9, the J call TRBJ2-7; D remains unclear. The CDR3 has 13 amino acids. V was cut by 1 base and J by 3 bases, with 8 bases left in between. Germline V lookup: CDR1 SGDLS, CDR2 YYNGEE. CDR3 sequence (DNA): TGTGCCAGCAGCGTATACTGGGGCTACGAGCAGTACTTC. Amino acids: CASSVYWGYEQYF.

The V call is TRBV2, the J call TRBJ2-3, with 8 positions matching TRBD2. The CDR3 is 14 amino acids. V lost 8 bases to trimming and J lost 2 bases; unmatched junction nucleotides: 6. Germline V gene data show CDR1 as SNHLY and CDR2 as FYNNEI. This CDR3 reads CASLSGASTDTQYF. In DNA form, the CDR3 reads TGTGCCAGCCTTAGCGGGGCGTCCACAGATACGCAGTATTTT.

In this sample, this clone turned up once. The chain combines TRBV6-1 with TRBJ1-5; D unresolved. CDR1 is MNHNS and CDR2 is SASEGT in the germline V gene. The CDR3 is 15 residues long. The V and J ends lost 5 bases and 3 bases respectively, with 14 bases between them. The CDR3 is CASSLAPPVNQPQHF. The CDR3 nucleotides read TGTGCCAGCAGTTTAGCCCCCCCCGTCAATCAGCCCCAGCATTTT.

The V gene is TRBV4-1, the J gene TRBJ2-7, with 14 bases fitting TRBD2. Germline CDR1 is MGHRA and CDR2 is YSYEKL. The CDR3 contains 15 residues. V was clipped by 5 bases and J by 7 bases; unmatched bases: 7. CDR3 loop: CASSGTSGSAGEQYF. DNA of the CDR3: TGCGCCAGCAGCGGGACTAGCGGGAGTGCGGGTGAGCAGTACTTC.

The chain carries TRBV7-2 and TRBJ1-6, with D uncertain. The CDR3 is 16 amino acids. Germline-derived CDR1 and CDR2 are SGHTA and FQGNSA. The germline V and J ends were trimmed by 4 bases and 7 bases, with 17 bases remaining between them. CDR3 DNA sequence: TGTGCCAGCAGCTGGACCCCCGAGCCTGGGAATTCACCCCTCCACTTT. Its protein product is CASSWTPEPGNSPLHF.

The chain recombines TRBV27 with TRBJ1-2; unclear D gene. Between the trimmed V and J ends, which lost 5 bases and 4 bases, there was a span of 17 bases. The CDR3 spans 15 residues. Germline values: CDR1 MNHEY, CDR2 SMNVEV (reference sequence). The CDR3 DNA reads TGTGCCAGCAGTCCTAGACTTGACGGCGGCTATGGCTACACCTTC. This encodes CASSPRLDGGYGYTF.

CDR3 region: CASTPNRGADTQYF. In DNA form, the CDR3 reads TGTGCCAGTACCCCGAACCGGGGAGCAGATACGCAGTATTTT. The chain is built from TRBV19 and TRBJ2-3; tentatively, D is TRBD2 (5 bases). Deletions cut 7 bases from V and 4 bases from J, with 15 bases between. This CDR3 has 14 residues. Germline loops: CDR1 LNHDA, CDR2 SQIVND (reference sequence).